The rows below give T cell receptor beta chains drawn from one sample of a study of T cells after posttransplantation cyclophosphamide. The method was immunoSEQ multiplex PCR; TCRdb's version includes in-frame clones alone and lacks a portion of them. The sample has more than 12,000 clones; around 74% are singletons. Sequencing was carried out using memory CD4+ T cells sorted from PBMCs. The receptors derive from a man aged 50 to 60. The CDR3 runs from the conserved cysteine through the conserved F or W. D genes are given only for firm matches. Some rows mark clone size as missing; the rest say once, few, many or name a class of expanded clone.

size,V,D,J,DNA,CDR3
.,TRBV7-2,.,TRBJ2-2,TGTGCCAGCAGCCGGTGGAGGGCGAACACCGGGGAGCTGTTTTTT,CASSRWRANTGELFF
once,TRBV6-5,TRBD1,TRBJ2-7,TGTGCCAGCAGCCCAAGAGCAGGGGGCACCTACGAGCAGTACTTC,CASSPRAGGTYEQYF
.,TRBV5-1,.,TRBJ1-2,TGCGCCAGCAGCTTCGAGACTCCTAACTATGGCTACACCTTC,CASSFETPNYGYTF
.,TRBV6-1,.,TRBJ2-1,TGTGCCAGCAGTGAAATCCGGGGGACCTACAATGAGCAGTTCTTC,CASSEIRGTYNEQFF
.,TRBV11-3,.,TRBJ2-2,TGTGCCAGCAGCCTCGGGGTTAGCGGGGAGCTGTTTTTT,CASSLGVSGELFF
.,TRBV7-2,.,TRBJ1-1,TGTGCCAGCAGCTTAGTCTCTTATGGTAACTCGAACACTGAAGCTTTCTTT,CASSLVSYGNSNTEAFF
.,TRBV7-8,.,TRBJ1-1,TGTGCCAGCAGTCCCCCAGATCGAAATTTGAACACTGAAGCTTTCTTT,CASSPPDRNLNTEAFF
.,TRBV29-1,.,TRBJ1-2,TGCAGCGTTGGTAGAGAATTCCACTATGGCTACACCTTC,CSVGREFHYGYTF
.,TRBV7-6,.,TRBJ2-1,TGTGCCAGCAGCTTAGTCCCCCCGCGGAGCTCCTACAATGAGCAGTTCTTC,CASSLVPPRSSYNEQFF
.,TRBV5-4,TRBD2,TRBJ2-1,TGTGCCAGCATCGTTTCGGCGGGACTAGCGGGAGATGAGCAGTTCTTC,CASIVSAGLAGDEQFF
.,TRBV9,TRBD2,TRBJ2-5,TGTGCCAGCAGCGCCGCGGGAGGGGGAATAGAGACCCAGTACTTC,CASSAAGGGIETQYF
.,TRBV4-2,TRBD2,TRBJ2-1,TGTGCCAGCGTCGCTGGACTAGCGGGAGCTAATGAGCAGTTCTTC,CASVAGLAGANEQFF
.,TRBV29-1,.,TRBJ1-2,TGCAGCACTTGGACAGTTACTAACTATGGCTACACCTTC,CSTWTVTNYGYTF
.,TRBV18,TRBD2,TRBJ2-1,TGTGCCAGCTCACCTCCCCTAGCGGTCCTCTACAATGAGCAGTTCTTC,CASSPPLAVLYNEQFF
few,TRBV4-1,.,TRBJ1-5,TGCGCCAGCAGCCAAGGGTTCGGCGGATTCAATCAGCCCCAGCATTTT,CASSQGFGGFNQPQHF
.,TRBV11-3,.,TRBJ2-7,TGTGCCAGCAGCTTATACAGCGGGTACGAGCAGTACTTC,CASSLYSGYEQYF
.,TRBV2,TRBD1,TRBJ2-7,TGTGCCAGCAGAGGTTCAGGGGGTTACGAGCAGTACTTC,CASRGSGGYEQYF
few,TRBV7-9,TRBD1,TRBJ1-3,TGTGCCAGCAGCTCGGGACAGCCCTCTGGAAACACCATATATTTT,CASSSGQPSGNTIYF
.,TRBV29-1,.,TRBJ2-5,TGCAGCGCAGCCGGCGGCCCAGAGACCCAGTACTTC,CSAAGGPETQYF
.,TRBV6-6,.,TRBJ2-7,TGTGCCAGCCGAACGCGGGGTAACCACTCCTACGAGCAGTACTTC,CASRTRGNHSYEQYF
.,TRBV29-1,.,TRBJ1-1,TGCAGCGCCTCGACAGCCCTGAACACTGAAGCTTTCTTT,CSASTALNTEAFF
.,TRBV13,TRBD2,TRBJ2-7,TGTGCCAGCAGCTTTTCGTTCGGGCGGGAGGACGAGCAGTACTTC,CASSFSFGREDEQYF
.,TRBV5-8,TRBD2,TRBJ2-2,TGTGCCAGCAGCTGGAGACTAGCCGGTTCCGGGGAGCTGTTTTTT,CASSWRLAGSGELFF
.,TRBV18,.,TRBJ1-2,TGTGCCAGCTCACCACCACCCGGACAGTCAAGAAACTATGGCTACACCTTC,CASSPPPGQSRNYGYTF
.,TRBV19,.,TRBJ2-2,TGTGCCAGTAGTCCACGGTGGACCGGGGAGCTGTTTTTT,CASSPRWTGELFF
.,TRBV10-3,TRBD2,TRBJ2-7,TGTGCCATCAGGACTAGCGGTGCGACCTACGAGCAGTACTTC,CAIRTSGATYEQYF
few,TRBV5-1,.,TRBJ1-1,TGCGCCAGCAGCTTGACGGCGGGGAACACTGAAGCTTTCTTT,CASSLTAGNTEAFF
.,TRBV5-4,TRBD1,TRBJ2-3,TGTGCCAGCAGCATGGGACAGGGGATGGGCACAGATACGCAGTATTTT,CASSMGQGMGTDTQYF
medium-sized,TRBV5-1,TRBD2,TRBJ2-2,TGCGCCAGCAGGGCGGGAGGGGTCCGTCGCGGGGAGCTGTTTTTT,CASRAGGVRRGELFF
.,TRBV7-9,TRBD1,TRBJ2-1,TGTGCCAGCAGCCCCGGACAGGGAAACAATGAGCAGTTCTTC,CASSPGQGNNEQFF
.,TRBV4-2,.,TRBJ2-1,TGTGCCAGCAGCCAAGAGGTTCGGCTAGCCTCCTACAATGAGCAGTTCTTC,CASSQEVRLASYNEQFF
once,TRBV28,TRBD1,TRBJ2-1,TGTGCCAGCAGGATACCGACAGGGGTAGGCAATGAGCAGTTCTTC,CASRIPTGVGNEQFF
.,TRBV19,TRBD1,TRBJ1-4,TGTGCCAGCAGGTCGACAGGGGGCGCGGAAAAACTGTTTTTT,CASRSTGGAEKLFF
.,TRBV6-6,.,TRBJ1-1,TGTGCCAGCAGTCCACGGACAGAGACAAAACGGGTTGAAGCTTTCTTT,CASSPRTETKRVEAFF
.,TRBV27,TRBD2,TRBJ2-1,TGTGCCAGCAGTTTTCTGGGACGGAGCGGGACCTACGACAATGAGCAGTTCTTC,CASSFLGRSGTYDNEQFF
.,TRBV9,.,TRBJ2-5,TGTGCCAGCAGCGTAGGGCAGGGGCCAGAGACCCAGTACTTC,CASSVGQGPETQYF
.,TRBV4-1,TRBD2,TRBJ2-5,TGCGCCAGCAGCCAAAGAATGCTCGGGACTACCCTTTCGGAGACCCAGTACTTC,CASSQRMLGTTLSETQYF
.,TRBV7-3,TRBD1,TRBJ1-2,TGTGCCAGCAGCAGGGGACAGGGGGATGGCTACACCTTC,CASSRGQGDGYTF
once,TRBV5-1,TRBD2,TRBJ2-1,TGCGCCAGCAGCGCGCGGGGGGACCTGCAGTTCTTC,CASSARGDLQFF
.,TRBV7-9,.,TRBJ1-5,TGTGCCAGCAGCCCCGCGTCGGGGTTTCAGCCCCAGCATTTT,CASSPASGFQPQHF
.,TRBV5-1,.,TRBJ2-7,TGCGCCAGCAGCCCACAGGGGGGGTACGAGCAGTACTTC,CASSPQGGYEQYF
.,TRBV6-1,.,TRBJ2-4,TGTGCCAGCGGTACCGGGAGACAATACAAAAACATTCAGTACTTC,CASGTGRQYKNIQYF
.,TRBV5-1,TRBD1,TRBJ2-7,TGCGCCAGCAGCCAGGGACAGGGGATCTCCTACGAGCAGTACTTC,CASSQGQGISYEQYF
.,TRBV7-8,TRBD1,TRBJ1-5,TGTGCCAGCAGCCCGACAGGGATAATGGCTCAGCCCCAGCATTTT,CASSPTGIMAQPQHF
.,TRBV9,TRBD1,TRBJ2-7,TGTGCCAGCAGCGCAACAGGGGATACCTACGAGCAGTACTTC,CASSATGDTYEQYF
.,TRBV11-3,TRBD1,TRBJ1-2,TGTGCCAGCAGCTTGGAGGACAGGCACTACACCTTC,CASSLEDRHYTF
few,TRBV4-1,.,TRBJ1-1,TGCGCCAGCAGCCAAGTGCGTGAGACTGAAGCTTTCTTT,CASSQVRETEAFF
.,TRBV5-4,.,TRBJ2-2,TGTGCCAGCAGCCGGGGTGGGCTCACCGGGGAGCTGTTTTTT,CASSRGGLTGELFF
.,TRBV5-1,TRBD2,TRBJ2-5,TGCGCCAGCAGCCCCGGGACTACCCAAGAGACCCAGTACTTC,CASSPGTTQETQYF
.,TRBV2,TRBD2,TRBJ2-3,TGTGCCAGCAAAGGGGAGCGGGGGGGCACAGATACGCAGTATTTT,CASKGERGGTDTQYF
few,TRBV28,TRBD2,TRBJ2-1,TGTGCCAGCAGGCGGGGGGGCTCCTACAATGAGCAGTTCTTC,CASRRGGSYNEQFF
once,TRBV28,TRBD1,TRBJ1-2,TGTGCCAGCATCGCAAAACAGGGGAGACCTAACTATGGCTACACCTTC,CASIAKQGRPNYGYTF
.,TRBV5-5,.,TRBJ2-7,TGTGCCAGCAGCTTGGGGGGAGAGCCGGGACAAGGCTACGAGCAGTACTTC,CASSLGGEPGQGYEQYF
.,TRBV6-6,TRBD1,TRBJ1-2,TGTGCCAGCCTAGGACCAGGGGGTACGATGGGGGGCTACACCTTC,CASLGPGGTMGGYTF
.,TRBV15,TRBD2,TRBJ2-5,TGTGCCACCAGCAGAGTGGGCGGGAGGGGAGAGACCCAGTACTTC,CATSRVGGRGETQYF